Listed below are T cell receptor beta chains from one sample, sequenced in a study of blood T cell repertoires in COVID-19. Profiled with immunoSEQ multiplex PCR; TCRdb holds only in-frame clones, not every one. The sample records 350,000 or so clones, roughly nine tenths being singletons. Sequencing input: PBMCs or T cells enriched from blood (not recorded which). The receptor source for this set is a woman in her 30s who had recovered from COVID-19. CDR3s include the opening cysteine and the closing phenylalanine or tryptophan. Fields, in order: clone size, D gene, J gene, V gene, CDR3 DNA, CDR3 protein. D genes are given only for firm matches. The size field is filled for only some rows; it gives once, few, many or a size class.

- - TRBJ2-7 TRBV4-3 TGCGCCAGCAGCCAAGAGAAGCGTCTCGAGCAGTACTTC CASSQEKRLEQYF
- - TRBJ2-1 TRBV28 TGTGCCAGCAGTTTGCGCGGGCCCCTCAGGGGTGAGCAGTTCTTC CASSLRGPLRGEQFF
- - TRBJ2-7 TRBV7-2 TGTGCCAGCAGCTTAAACGACGGGGGCTCCTACGAGCAGTACTTC CASSLNDGGSYEQYF
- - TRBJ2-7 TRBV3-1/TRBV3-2 TGTGCCAGCAGCCCTTCCCCCTACGAGCAGTACTTC CASSPSPYEQYF
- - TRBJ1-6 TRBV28 TGTGCCAGCAGTTTAAACCTACAGAATTCACCCCTCCACTTT CASSLNLQNSPLHF
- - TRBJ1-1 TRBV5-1 TGCGCCAGCAGTTCGACAGCTCGGAACACTGAAGCTTTCTTT CASSSTARNTEAFF
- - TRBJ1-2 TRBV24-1 TGTGCCACCAGTGATCTGACAGGCTATGGCTACACCTTC CATSDLTGYGYTF
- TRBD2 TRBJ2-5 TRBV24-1 TGTGCCACCAGTGACCGGGGGCGGGGGGCCCAAGAGACCCAGTACTTC CATSDRGRGAQETQYF
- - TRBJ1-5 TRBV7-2 TGTGCCAGCAGCTCTACAGGGTCTATTCCCGATCAGCCCCAGCATTTT CASSSTGSIPDQPQHF
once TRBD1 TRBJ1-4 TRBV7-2 TGTGCCAGCAGCTTAGATCCAGGGGGCGGTGAAAAACTGTTTTTT CASSLDPGGGEKLFF
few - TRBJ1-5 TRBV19 TGTGCCAGTAGTGTCCCCTTGGGACTTAGCAATCAGCCCCAGCATTTT CASSVPLGLSNQPQHF
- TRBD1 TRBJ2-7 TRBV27 TGTGCCAGCAGTGTCGACAGGGGAAGCTCCTACGAGCAGTACTTC CASSVDRGSSYEQYF
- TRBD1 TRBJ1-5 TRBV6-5 TGTGCCAGCAGGAAGGGACAGGTCAATCAGCCCCAGCATTTT CASRKGQVNQPQHF
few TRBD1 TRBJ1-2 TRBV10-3 TGTGCCATCAGCTCATTGGACAGGGTCTCCTATGGCTACACCTTC CAISSLDRVSYGYTF
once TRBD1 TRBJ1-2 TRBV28 TGTGCCAGCAGCCCTTATCAGGGGGCTAGGGATGGCTACACCTTC CASSPYQGARDGYTF
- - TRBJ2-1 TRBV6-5 TGTGCCAGCAGTTACTCGAGCCGGAATGAGCAGTTCTTC CASSYSSRNEQFF
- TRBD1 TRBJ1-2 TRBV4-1 TGCGCCAGCAGCCAGGAGTTAAGGACAGGGTTAAATGGCTACACCTTC CASSQELRTGLNGYTF
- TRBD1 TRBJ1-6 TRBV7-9 TGTGCCAGCAGCCACTCACAGGGGGCAAATTCACCCCTCCACTTT CASSHSQGANSPLHF
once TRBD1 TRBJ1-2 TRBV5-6 TGTGCCAGCAGCCCCACAGGGGGCAGGGGAGATGGCTACACCTTC CASSPTGGRGDGYTF
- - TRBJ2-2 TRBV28 TGTGCCAGCAGTTTTGATCTGCGGGGCTACACCGGGGAGCTGTTTTTT CASSFDLRGYTGELFF
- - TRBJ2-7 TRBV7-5 TGTGCCAGGTCCAGGGACACCCCATCCTACGAGCAGTACTTC CARSRDTPSYEQYF
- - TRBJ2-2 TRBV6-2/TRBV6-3 TGTGCCAGCAGTTACGCCTCCAGGGTCACCGGGGAGCTGTTTTTT CASSYASRVTGELFF
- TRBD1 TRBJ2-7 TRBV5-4 TGTGCCAGCAGCTTGCCGAGGACAGGGGGTTACGAGCAGTACTTC CASSLPRTGGYEQYF
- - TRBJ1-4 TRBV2 TGTGCCAGCAGGAGTGGGGGGGCTGTGGAAAAACTGTTTTTT CASRSGGAVEKLFF
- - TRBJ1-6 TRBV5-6 TGTGCCAGCAGCTTGGAGTGGAGTATAACAGGTTCACCCCTCCACTTT CASSLEWSITGSPLHF
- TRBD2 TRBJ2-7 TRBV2 TGTGCCAGCATGTTAGCGGGGAACTACGAGCAGTACTTC CASMLAGNYEQYF
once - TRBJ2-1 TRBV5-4 TGTGCCAGCAGTACTACACAAGGAGATGAGCAGTTCTTC CASSTTQGDEQFF
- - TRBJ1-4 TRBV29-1 TGCAGCGTCAGGCAGCCCAATGAAAAACTGTTTTTT CSVRQPNEKLFF
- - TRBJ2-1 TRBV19 TGTGCCAGTAGTATAGGGGCTCTGAATGAGCAGTTCTTC CASSIGALNEQFF